The clone carrying this T cell receptor beta chain came up many times. Construction of TCR beta libraries relied on iRepertoire HTBI primers and on Arm-PCR targeting CDR3 regions. TCRdb re-called the multiplex PCR reads through MiXCR, storing one row per CDR3 protein. The table has hundreds of thousands of distinct CDR3 sequences, 12% seen once. The junction had 5 bases not matched to a gene; V was cut back by 3 bases and J by 2 bases. Looked up from germline, CDR1 is KGHDR and CDR2 is SFDVKD. The CDR3 runs 15 residues. The data originate from a study of regulatory T cells in long-lasting Graves disease. Documented time point: newly diagnosed GD, antithyroid drugs for less than 3 months. With RNA extracted from PBMCs as input, the TCR library was made. This same sample was also taken into another study, of T cells in Graves' hyperthyroidism and ophthalmopathy.

Specimen: peripheral blood mononuclear cells (PBMCs), collected at new diagnosis, from a patient treated with antithyroid drugs. The TCR was taken from a woman under 40 with Graves disease. J is TRBJ2-7 and V is TRBV24-1; 8 bases agree with TRBD1. The CDR3 region has the DNA TGTGCCACCAGTGATGGGACAGGAACTCCCTACGAGCAGTACTTC. This codes for CATSDGTGTPYEQYF.